These 16 T cell receptor beta chains came from one sample sequenced in a study of blood T cell repertoires in COVID-19. TCRdb keeps only in-frame clones here, not all; method: immunoSEQ multiplex PCR. The profile shows 100,000 to 150,000 clones, about four fifths of them singletons. Sequences were obtained from peripheral blood. The source is a woman aged 55-70 years with acute or convalescent COVID-19.

The CDR3 loop is CASSPGGLVTEAFF. For the CDR3, the DNA is TGTGCCAGCAGTCCCGGGGGGTTGGTCACTGAAGCTTTCTTT. The chain combines TRBV4-2 with TRBJ1-1; D is perhaps TRBD1 (5 bases). Between the trimmed V and J ends, which lost 6 bases and 4 bases, there was a span of 15 bases. The CDR3 has 14 amino acids. CDR1 is LGHNA, CDR2 YNFKEQ, per germline.

The chain links TRBV5-6 to TRBJ1-3, with D unclear. The CDR3 is made up of 13 amino acids. Germline V gives CDR1 SGHDT, CDR2 YYEEEE. V was cut by 2 bases and J by 1 base, with 4 bases left in between. CDR3 coding DNA: TGTGCCAGCAGCTTTCAATCTGGAAACACCATATATTTT. Its protein product is CASSFQSGNTIYF.

Only one count was recorded for this clone. The gene calls are TRBV18 and TRBJ1-2, with a tentative D call TRBD1 (5 bases). The V end was cut by 2 bases, the J end by 6 bases, with 19 bases between. This CDR3 is built from 16 residues. Germline assignment: CDR1 KGHSH and CDR2 LQKENI. CDR3 loop: CASSPSGLLGKDGYTF. The CDR3 DNA reads as TGTGCCAGCTCACCATCAGGGCTTTTGGGTAAAGATGGCTACACCTTC.

The V and J genes are TRBV19 and TRBJ2-2; 8 bases match TRBD2. The CDR3 sequence is 14 residues long. Per germline, CDR1 LNHDA and CDR2 SQIVND (reference sequence). V dropped 8 bases and J dropped 7; count of bases not matched to a gene: 9. Here the CDR3 reads CASRRGGLVGELFF. Written as DNA, the CDR3 is TGTGCCAGTCGTCGGGGGGGCCTTGTCGGGGAGCTGTTTTTT.

The chain links TRBV27 to TRBJ2-1; possible D gene TRBD1, 5 bases. V dropped 6 bases and J dropped 5 bases, with 17 bases sitting between them. The CDR3 sequence is 15 residues long. Germline V CDR1 and CDR2: MNHEY, SMNVEV (reference sequence). Written as DNA, the CDR3 is TGTGCCAGCAGCTTCAACAGGATCCCGAACAATGAGCAGTTCTTC. Translating it yields CASSFNRIPNNEQFF.

The chain carries TRBV19 and TRBJ2-5; 8 nucleotides match TRBD1. The CDR3 extends over 12 amino acids. Germline V gene sequence: CDR1 LNHDA, CDR2 SQIVND (reference sequence). The junction had 3 bases not matched to a gene; V was cut back by 9 bases and J by 3 bases. This CDR3 reads CASSDREETQYF. The CDR3, as DNA: TGTGCCAGCTCGGACAGGGAAGAGACCCAGTACTTC.

This chain links TRBV3-1 (or the pseudogene TRBV3-2) with TRBJ2-5, with 15 nucleotides matching TRBD2. In germline, CDR1 is LGHDT, CDR2 YNNKEL (reference sequence). This CDR3 contains 20 residues. The V and J ends lost 1 base and 9 bases, in that order; junction bases with no gene match: 18. The CDR3 DNA sequence: TGTGCCAGCAGCCAAGCTCCGGGACTAGCGGGGGGCCGCCCACCCGGGGCCCAGTACTTC. Encoded protein: CASSQAPGLAGGRPPGAQYF.

This clone showed up just a few times. J is TRBJ1-5 and V is TRBV18, with 11 bases aligning to TRBD1. The ends lost 3 bases at V and 5 bases at J; junction bases unmatched: 3. This CDR3 is 15 amino acids long. Germline lookup yields CDR1 KGHSH and CDR2 LQKENI. CDR3 region: CASSPGQGAYQPQHF. CDR3 nucleotides: TGTGCCAGCTCACCCGGACAGGGGGCCTATCAGCCCCAGCATTTT.

J is TRBJ2-1 and V is TRBV11-2; 8 bases fit TRBD2. The CDR3 is made up of 16 amino acids. V lost 1 base, J lost 6 bases, and 8 bases stayed unmatched. Germline lookup yields CDR1 SGHAT and CDR2 FQNNGV. Here the CDR3 reads CASSLGAGAVLNEQFF. The CDR3 DNA is TGTGCCAGCAGCTTAGGAGCGGGGGCCGTTCTCAATGAGCAGTTCTTC.

The V gene is TRBV19, the J gene TRBJ1-1; possibly TRBD1 for D (6 bases). With 5 bases removed from V and 8 bases from J, the gap between germline ends came to 12 bases. Germline V gene lookup returns CDR1 LNHDA and CDR2 SQIVND (reference sequence). The CDR3 is 12 residues long. CDR3 sequence: CASSAGQTEAFF. The CDR3 nucleotides read TGTGCCAGTAGTGCCGGACAGACAGAAGCTTTCTTT.

This chain joins TRBV6-1 and TRBJ1-2; D uncertain. The germline V and J ends were trimmed by 0 bases and 10 bases, with 3 bases remaining between them. The CDR3 is made up of 10 amino acids. CDR1 and CDR2 from the germline V gene are MNHNS and SASEGT. CDR3 in DNA: TGTGCCAGCAGTGAAGCCATCTACACCTTC. Amino acid sequence: CASSEAIYTF.

This rearrangement joins TRBV5-4 to TRBJ1-1, with 7 bases matching TRBD1. The ends lost 1 base at V and 2 bases at J; junction bases unmatched: 2. This CDR3 region has 14 residues. Germline assignment: CDR1 SGHNT and CDR2 YYREEE (reference sequence). Written as DNA, the CDR3 is TGTGCCAGCAGCTTGTGGGACAGAAACACTGAAGCTTTCTTT. The encoded protein is CASSLWDRNTEAFF.

The chain has TRBV15 and TRBJ1-6, with D perhaps matching TRBD1 (5 bases). The CDR3 totals 15 residues. V was trimmed by 0 bases and J by 4 bases, leaving 7 bases between them. Germline CDR1 reads LNHNV; CDR2 reads YYDKDF (reference sequence). CDR3 sequence reads: CATSREDTYNSPLHF. The CDR3 DNA reads as TGTGCCACCAGCAGAGAGGACACGTATAATTCACCCCTCCACTTT.

This clone has only one observation. This sequence joins TRBV9 and TRBJ2-3; TRBD2 matches at 10 bases. The CDR3 consists of 17 residues. The ends lost 0 bases at V and 7 bases at J; junction bases unmatched: 11. From germline, CDR1 is SGDLS and CDR2 YYNGEE. The CDR3, as DNA: TGTGCCAGCAGCGTAGGATTCCAAGCGGGGGGGCAAAATACGCAGTATTTT. It codes for CASSVGFQAGGQNTQYF.

The V call is TRBV7-3, the J call TRBJ2-5; D gene unclear. Germline CDR1 is SGHTA and CDR2 is FQGTGA. V lost 5 bases and J 4 bases, leaving 11 bases between the germline ends. This CDR3 is 13 amino acids long. In DNA form, the CDR3 reads TGTGCCAGCAGCCCCGGTGTGCGAGAGACCCAGTACTTC. Amino acid sequence: CASSPGVRETQYF. The full variable domain, with the rest looked up from reference TRBV7-3 and TRBJ2-5, is GAGVSQTPSNKVTEKGKYVELRCDPISGHTALYWYRQSLGQGPEFLIYFQGTGAADDSGLPNDRFFAVRPEGSVSTLKIQRTERGDSAVYLCASSPGVRETQYFGPGTRLLVL.

The chain employs TRBV7-2 and TRBJ1-1, with 7 bases fitting TRBD1. This CDR3 comprises 14 residues. J gave up 6 bases and V 7 bases, and 11 bases lay outside the gene matches. Germline CDR1 reads SGHTA; CDR2 reads FQGNSA. The CDR3 spells CASTPGGRFAEAFF. The CDR3, as DNA: TGTGCCAGCACCCCAGGGGGGCGTTTCGCTGAAGCTTTCTTT. Full variable domain (remainder filled in from reference TRBV7-2 and TRBJ1-1): GAGVSQSPSNKVTEKGKDVELRCDPISGHTALYWYRQSLGQGLEFLIYFQGNSAPDKSGLPSDRFSAERTGGSVSTLTIQRTQQEDSAVYLCASTPGGRFAEAFFGQGTRLTVV.